This T cell receptor (beta chain) derives from a study of cytomegalovirus exposure and HLA in healthy donors. The CDR3 runs to 16 residues. Germline CDR1 reads MGHDK; CDR2 reads SYGVNS. Trimming cost V 5 bases and J 5 bases; bases outside gene matches: 10. 60 Vbeta and 13 Jbeta primers were used in PCR. Assay used: immunoSEQ multiplex PCR; TCRdb lists only in-frame clones, some missing. The table has about 150,000 clones, around 86% seen once. The sample taken for sequencing was PBMCs. V usage is TRBV25-1 and J usage is TRBJ2-1, with TRBD1 matching over 9 bases. This sequence originates from a male donor in good health and CMV-seronegative. Here the CDR3 reads CASSPRTGVRDNEQFF. The CDR3 nucleotides read TGTGCCAGCAGTCCGCGGACAGGGGTAAGGGACAATGAGCAGTTCTTC.